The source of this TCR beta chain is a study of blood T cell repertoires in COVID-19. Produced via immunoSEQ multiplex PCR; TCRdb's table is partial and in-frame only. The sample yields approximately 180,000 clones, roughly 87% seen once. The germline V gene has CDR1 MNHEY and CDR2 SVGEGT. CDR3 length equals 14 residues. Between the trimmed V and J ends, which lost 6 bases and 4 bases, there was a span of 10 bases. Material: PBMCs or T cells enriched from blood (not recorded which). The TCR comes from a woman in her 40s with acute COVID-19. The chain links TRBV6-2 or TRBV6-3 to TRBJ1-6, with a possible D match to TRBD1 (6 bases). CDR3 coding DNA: TGTGCCAGCAGCCGTGGACAGTATAATTCACCCCTCCACTTT. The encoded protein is CASSRGQYNSPLHF.